These 10 T cell receptor beta chains originate from one sample sequenced in a study of Ad26.COV2.S vaccination and SARS-CoV-2 variants (dated by TCRdb to the early 2020s). The time point label on this specimen signifies: individuals recovered from natural SARS-CoV-2 infection. The library was obtained by the immunoSEQ multiplex PCR assay. TCRdb retrieved this table from immuneACCESS and kept in-frame rearrangements only. Not all clones are present; in checked studies, unresolved V genes account for under half, and no reason is known for the remainder. For this sample there are roughly 92,000 clones; 82% appear just once. The ten largest clones capture 16% of the sample. Sequenced here: peripheral blood, sampled after recovery from COVID-19. Every receptor here comes from a human donor who had recovered from COVID-19.

The chain recombines TRBV5-6 with TRBJ2-1; D gene ambiguous. V lost 0 bases to trimming and J lost 2 bases, with 9 bases between them. Germline CDR1 SGHDT, CDR2 YYEEEE. The CDR3 totals 15 residues. As DNA, the CDR3 is TGTGCCAGCAGCTTGGTTAGTCGCACCTACAATGAGCAGTTCTTC. Translation gives CASSLVSRTYNEQFF.

The chain employs TRBV4-1 and TRBJ2-7, with TRBD1 matching 9 bases. Unmatched junction bases numbered 8, after V lost 3 bases and J lost 2 bases. Germline CDR1 is MGHRA and CDR2 is YSYEKL. The CDR3 length is 16 residues. The DNA of the CDR3 is TGCGCCAGCAGCCACCCGGGACAGGGAACTCCCTACGAGCAGTACTTC. It codes for CASSHPGQGTPYEQYF.

The chain has TRBV18 and TRBJ1-6; tentatively, D is TRBD1 (5 bases). The V and J ends lost 6 bases and 7 bases respectively, with 16 bases between them. Germline V lookup: CDR1 KGHSH, CDR2 LQKENI. The CDR3 is made up of 15 amino acids. As DNA, the CDR3 is TGTGCCAGCTCCCTCGCGGACATCCGCAATTCACCCCTCCACTTT. This sequence encodes CASSLADIRNSPLHF.

In DNA form, the CDR3 reads TGTGCCAGCAGTCCGATTAGCGGGAGGACAGATACGCAGTATTTT. Protein product: CASSPISGRTDTQYF. The V and J genes are TRBV6-5 and TRBJ2-3; 10 bases are shared with TRBD2. The V segment lost 5 bases and the J segment 3 bases; nucleotides outside the gene matches: 5. The CDR3 is 15 amino acids. Germline V lookup: CDR1 MNHEY, CDR2 SVGAGI.

The rearrangement links TRBV5-1 to TRBJ2-4; 9 nucleotides agree with TRBD2. V dropped 1 base and J dropped 1; count of bases not matched to a gene: 6. The germline V gene encodes CDR1 SGHRS and CDR2 YFSETQ. This CDR3 comprises 17 residues. The CDR3 nucleotides read TGCGCCAGCAGCTTGACCGGGAGCGGGAGGGCCAAAAACATTCAGTACTTC. Protein sequence: CASSLTGSGRAKNIQYF.

V gene TRBV29-1 combines with J gene TRBJ2-7; TRBD1 matches at 7 bases. The length of the CDR3 is 13 residues. In germline, CDR1 is SQVTM, CDR2 ANQGSEA. V lost 4 bases, J lost 3 bases, and 6 bases stayed unmatched. CDR3 coding DNA: TGCAGCGTTGTCCCCGGGACAGTCTACGAGCAGTACTTC. Translation gives CSVVPGTVYEQYF.

This clone has only a few counts. The chain uses TRBV12-3 or TRBV12-4 and TRBJ1-2, with D tentatively TRBD1 (6 bases). With 7 bases removed from V and 7 bases from J, the gap between germline ends came to 16 bases. The length of the CDR3 is 13 residues. CDR3: CASTPQGMVGYTF. Here the CDR3 DNA reads TGTGCCAGCACCCCTCAGGGGATGGTTGGCTACACCTTC.

The chain is built from TRBV28 and TRBJ2-7; D possibly corresponds to TRBD2 (7 bases). V lost 8 bases to trimming and J lost 7 bases, with 24 bases between them. This CDR3 contains 15 residues. Germline-derived CDR1 and CDR2 are MDHEN and SYDVKM. The CDR3 DNA sequence: TGTGCCAGCCGGGAGGACAGCCCCGCTACCGATGAGCAGTACTTC. Translating gives CASREDSPATDEQYF.

The chain is built from TRBV5-1 and TRBJ1-3; TRBD1 might be the D (5 bases). The CDR3 spans 15 residues. The V and J ends lost 0 bases and 4 bases respectively, with 11 bases between them. Germline lookup yields CDR1 SGHRS and CDR2 YFSETQ. CDR3 nucleotide sequence: TGCGCCAGCAGCTTGGCCCCAGGGACGGGAAACACCATATATTTT. It encodes CASSLAPGTGNTIYF.

CDR3 nucleotides: TGTGCCAGCAGCAGGGGAAGAAACGAGCAGTACTTC. This encodes CASSRGRNEQYF. The V and J genes are TRBV25-1 and TRBJ2-7, with D possibly being TRBD1 (6 bases). Germline V CDR1 and CDR2: MGHDK, SYGVNS. V lost 6 bases and J 5 bases, leaving 11 bases between the germline ends. The CDR3 loop spans 12 amino acids.